The rows below give T cell receptor beta chains drawn from one sample of a study of shared clonotypes between healthy human individuals. The method was immunoSEQ multiplex PCR; TCRdb's version includes in-frame clones alone and lacks a portion of them. This sample has roughly 1,600,000 clones, with approximately 98.5% found just once. Sequenced input: naive CD4+ T cells sorted from blood. The receptor source for this set is a man younger than 45 in good health. Both conserved end residues are part of each CDR3. The D gene is left open where the match is weak. Expanded clones get a size class; other rows say once, few or many, or leave the size out.

j_call | clone_size | v_call | d_call | cdr3_nt | cdr3_aa
TRBJ2-7 | . | TRBV18 | TRBD2 | TGTGCCAGCTCACCGGGACTAGCGGGATCCGAGCAGTACTTC | CASSPGLAGSEQYF
TRBJ2-1 | . | TRBV7-6 | . | TGTGCCAGCAGCCCCGCTTTTGGTACCTACAATGAGCAGTTCTTC | CASSPAFGTYNEQFF
TRBJ1-5 | . | TRBV28 | . | TGTGCCAGCAGTTTATCGGGGGGCCAGCCCCAGCATTTT | CASSLSGGQPQHF
TRBJ2-3 | . | TRBV29-1 | TRBD2 | TGCAGCGTCCAGGGACTAGCGGAGAGCACAGATACGCAGTATTTT | CSVQGLAESTDTQYF
TRBJ2-5 | . | TRBV2 | TRBD2 | TGTGCCAGCAGTCTAGGGGAACTAGCGGGAGGGCCGTTTGAGACCCAGTACTTC | CASSLGELAGGPFETQYF
TRBJ2-2 | . | TRBV9 | . | TGTGCCAGCAGCGTAGCGGGACGGCAAAACACCGGGGAGCTGTTTTTT | CASSVAGRQNTGELFF
TRBJ2-5 | . | TRBV28 | TRBD2 | TGTGCCAGCAGTTTTCTGGGACTAGCGGCCCAAGAGACCCAGTACTTC | CASSFLGLAAQETQYF
TRBJ2-7 | . | TRBV28 | TRBD2 | TGTGCCAGCAGTTCCCTGGGGGGGAGCTCCTACGAGCAGTACTTC | CASSSLGGSSYEQYF
TRBJ2-3 | . | TRBV7-9 | . | TGTGCCAGCAGCTACCAGCCCAGCTACCGGATGGGGACAGATACGCAGTATTTT | CASSYQPSYRMGTDTQYF
TRBJ1-1 | . | TRBV28 | . | TGTGCCAGCAGCCCTGCACGGCACCTACTGAACACTGAAGCTTTCTTT | CASSPARHLLNTEAFF
TRBJ2-1 | . | TRBV14 | TRBD2 | TGTGCCAGCAGCCGCCTGACTAGCGGGAGCTATGAGCAGTTCTTC | CASSRLTSGSYEQFF
TRBJ2-1 | . | TRBV27 | . | TGTGCCAGCAGTTTACTGGGTGGGGTACAGTTCTTC | CASSLLGGVQFF
TRBJ2-7 | once | TRBV6-5 | TRBD2 | TGTGCCAGCAACGGGAGGGAAACTTCTTACGAGCAGTACTTC | CASNGRETSYEQYF
TRBJ2-7 | . | TRBV19 | TRBD2 | TGTGCCCGACGGAAAATGACTAGCGGCGGGAGACCCTCCTACGAGCAGTACTTC | CARRKMTSGGRPSYEQYF
TRBJ2-3 | . | TRBV6-1 | . | TGTGCCAGCAGCAGCCTTGGGGATACGCAGTATTTT | CASSSLGDTQYF
TRBJ2-5 | . | TRBV19 | . | TGTGCCAGTAGTATAGGAAGGGGAGAGACCCAGTACTTC | CASSIGRGETQYF
TRBJ2-1 | . | TRBV9 | . | TGTGCCAGCAGCGTAGCTACGAGCAACAATGAGCAGTTCTTC | CASSVATSNNEQFF